These 26 T cell receptor beta chains share one sample of origin, sequenced in a study of T cells in Graves' hyperthyroidism and ophthalmopathy. Amplification yielded TCR beta CDR3 regions, with RNA transcripts as the source. The study used the HTBI primer set for a first-round RT-PCR of the TCR CDR3. TCRdb reanalysed the multiplex PCR reads using MiXCR and keeps one entry per CDR3 protein. The table includes 300,000 to 400,000 distinct CDR3 sequences, less than 20% detected once. Material: blood. The source is a man aged 18 to 29 with Graves' ophthalmopathy.

This clonotype turned up a few times. CDR3 DNA sequence: TGTGCCAGCAGTGTAGAGGGCAGTCAGAAAAGCTCCTATAATTCACCCCTCCACTTT. It encodes CASSVEGSQKSSYNSPLHF. This chain connects TRBV2 to TRBJ1-6; D call uncertain. Deletions cut 4 bases from V and 0 bases from J, with 19 bases between. This CDR3 comprises 19 residues. Germline-derived CDR1 and CDR2 are SNHLY and FYNNEI.

Ten or more counts support this clonotype. V usage is TRBV9 and J usage is TRBJ2-7; no firm D call. This CDR3 contains 12 residues. From germline, CDR1 is SGDLS and CDR2 YYNGEE. Trimming took 0 bases from V and 3 from J, leaving 4 bases between them. CDR3 DNA: TGTGCCAGCAGCGTAGGGGACTACGAGCAGTACTTC. This translates into CASSVGDYEQYF.

This clonotype was seen repeatedly, ten times or more. The chain combines TRBV10-1 with TRBJ2-1; 9 nucleotides match TRBD2. V trimming: 6 bases; J trimming: 2 bases; junction bases outside the gene matches: 2. CDR1 WNHNN and CDR2 SYGVQD come from the germline V gene (reference sequence). The CDR3 spans 14 residues. The CDR3 nucleotides are TGCGCCAGCAGCTCTAGCGGGGCCTACAATGAGCAGTTCTTC. Translation gives CASSSSGAYNEQFF.

A few counts support this clonotype. CDR3 sequence reads: CSAPRSNQPQHF. In nucleotides, the CDR3 is TGCAGCGCTCCCAGGAGCAATCAGCCCCAGCATTTT. The chain combines TRBV29-1 with TRBJ1-5; D unresolved. CDR1 and CDR2 from the germline V gene are SQVTM and ANQGSEA. Trimming shortened V by 7 bases and J by 1 base, and 8 bases separated the two germline ends. The CDR3 runs 12 residues.

There are many counts of this clonotype. This chain links TRBV2 with TRBJ1-2; no clear D gene. Deletions cut 3 bases from V and 4 bases from J, with 12 bases between. Germline CDR1 and CDR2: SNHLY and FYNNEI. The length of the CDR3 is 14 residues. The CDR3 loop is CASSDGSPPYGYTF. The CDR3 DNA sequence: TGTGCCAGCAGTGATGGGAGTCCGCCCTATGGCTACACCTTC.

The CDR3 DNA sequence: TGTGCCAGCAGCCCTCGTTGGGCCAGTATGAATGAAAAACTGTTTTTT. Translated, it gives CASSPRWASMNEKLFF. The V gene is TRBV7-8, the J gene TRBJ1-4; no clear D. With 5 bases removed from V and 5 bases from J, the gap between germline ends came to 18 bases. CDR3 length equals 16 residues. Germline V gene lookup returns CDR1 SGHVS and CDR2 FQNEAQ.

This rearrangement joins TRBV7-2 to TRBJ2-1; TRBD2 agrees at 8 bases. Germline loops: CDR1 SGHTA, CDR2 FQGNSA. After removal of 6 bases from V and 15 bases from J, the junction contained 13 bases not matched to a gene. This CDR3 has 13 amino acids. The CDR3 region has the DNA TGTGCCAGCAGACCTACCCCCGCGGGGGGCTGGTTCTTC. The encoded protein is CASRPTPAGGWFF.

This clonotype occurred many times. The chain is built from TRBV29-1 and TRBJ1-1, with D tentatively TRBD1 (5 bases). V was pared by 2 bases and J by 10 bases, with 17 bases between. The germline V gene encodes CDR1 SQVTM and CDR2 ANQGSEA. CDR3 size: 13 residues. CDR3 sequence (DNA): TGCAGCGTTGAAAAGACAGAGACCTTGGCAGCTTTCTTT. Its translation is CSVEKTETLAAFF.

This clonotype was seen only a few times. The CDR3 nucleotides are TGTGCCAGCAGCCGTCGGGACTGGTCGGACTATGGCTACACCTTC. Encoded protein: CASSRRDWSDYGYTF. The chain employs TRBV11-2 and TRBJ1-2, with D perhaps matching TRBD1 (5 bases). CDR3 size: 15 residues. Trimming stripped 5 bases from V and 3 bases from J, with 16 bases between. Germline CDR1 reads SGHAT; CDR2 reads FQNNGV.

The J gene is TRBJ1-1, the V gene TRBV7-9; D call uncertain. The CDR3 loop spans 14 amino acids. Germline V gene data show CDR1 as SEHNR and CDR2 as FQNEAQ (reference sequence). V was shortened by 10 bases and J by 1 base, with 16 bases between the two germline ends. Written as DNA, the CDR3 is TGTGCCACGCACAATAGGGTACGGAACACTGAAGCTTTCTTT. Protein sequence: CATHNRVRNTEAFF.

This clonotype was seen many times. The genes are TRBV7-6 and TRBJ1-3, with TRBD1 as a possible D gene (6 bases). Germline V gene lookup returns CDR1 SGHVS and CDR2 FNYEAQ. This CDR3 region has 16 residues. V lost 5 bases and J 3 bases, leaving 17 bases between the germline ends. The DNA of the CDR3 is TGTGCCAGCAGCCTGGCCACAGGGTTTGGTGGAAACACCATATATTTT. Its protein product is CASSLATGFGGNTIYF.

The chain recombines TRBV4-2 with TRBJ1-3, with unresolved D. Deletions cut 0 bases from V and 9 bases from J, with 12 bases between. There are 14 residues in the CDR3. Germline CDR1 LGHNA, CDR2 YNFKEQ. In DNA form, the CDR3 reads TGTGCCAGCAGCCAAGAAAGTGGGGTTGGCACCATATATTTT. This gives the protein CASSQESGVGTIYF.

This clonotype came up many times. The V gene is TRBV5-1, the J gene TRBJ1-1; TRBD1 might be the D (6 bases). V lost 4 bases and J 0 bases, leaving 13 bases between the germline ends. Germline V gives CDR1 SGHRS, CDR2 YFSETQ. The CDR3 contains 15 residues. CDR3 in DNA: TGCGCCAGCAGCGGACTAGGACAGCTGAACACTGAAGCTTTCTTT. As protein: CASSGLGQLNTEAFF.

This clonotype was observed a few times. The chain recombines TRBV6-1 with TRBJ1-1, with no clear D. Germline CDR1 and CDR2: MNHNS and SASEGT. Trimming left V 6 bases short and J 1 base short, with 15 bases between. CDR3 length: 15 amino acids. CDR3 DNA sequence: TGTGCCAGCAGCTACAAGCTCGTTGGGAACACTGAAGCTTTCTTT. Residues: CASSYKLVGNTEAFF.

This clonotype was observed at least ten times. The chain employs TRBV11-2 and TRBJ2-2, with 9 bases matching TRBD2. This CDR3 is built from 17 residues. Trimming cost V 2 bases and J 3 bases; bases outside gene matches: 7. CDR1 SGHAT and CDR2 FQNNGV come from the germline V gene. Written as DNA, the CDR3 is TGTGCCAGCAGCTTACGGGGCGGGGGGGCCCACACCGGGGAGCTGTTTTTT. Its translation is CASSLRGGGAHTGELFF.

This clonotype was seen repeatedly, ten times or more. V is TRBV12-3 or TRBV12-4 and J is TRBJ2-1, with 13 bases that match TRBD2. Trimming at V came to 6 bases and at J to 9 bases, leaving 5 bases not matched to a gene. The length of the CDR3 is 14 residues. CDR3 DNA sequence: TGTGCCAGCAGGCCTACTAGCGGGGGGGGTGAGCAGTTCTTC. It codes for CASRPTSGGGEQFF.

This chain connects TRBV5-4 to TRBJ1-1; possible D gene TRBD1, 6 bases. The CDR3 spans 14 residues. Germline V lookup: CDR1 SGHNT, CDR2 YYREEE (reference sequence). Trimming shortened V by 4 bases and J by 7 bases, and 17 bases separated the two germline ends. CDR3 DNA: TGTGCCAGCAGCAATCGGACAGCGGAGCTTGAAGCTTTCTTT. It specifies CASSNRTAELEAFF.

This clonotype has at least ten counts. This chain connects TRBV3-1 to TRBJ1-2; the D is unclear. Trimming took off 2 bases at V and 8 bases at J, with 18 bases between the two ends. Germline V gene sequence: CDR1 LGHDT, CDR2 YNNKEL (reference sequence). There are 15 residues in the CDR3. CDR3 region: CASSQSPADTGGYTF. The CDR3 DNA sequence: TGTGCCAGCAGCCAATCCCCCGCAGATACGGGCGGCTACACCTTC.

In this sample, this clonotype turned up many times. V and J are TRBV24-1 and TRBJ1-2; D gene uncertain. Trimming cost V 1 base and J 6 bases, with 11 bases left between them. This CDR3 is built from 14 residues. The germline V gene has CDR1 KGHDR and CDR2 SFDVKD. The CDR3 DNA follows: TGTGCCACCAGTGATTTTACGGGAAAACATGGCTACACCTTC. It is translated as CATSDFTGKHGYTF.

This rearrangement joins TRBV9 to TRBJ1-1; no clear D gene. Trimming removed 1 base from V and 5 bases from J, with 9 bases in between. From germline, CDR1 is SGDLS and CDR2 YYNGEE. The CDR3 runs 13 residues. CDR3: CASSVQWGTEAFF. The CDR3 region has the DNA TGTGCCAGCAGCGTACAGTGGGGAACTGAAGCTTTCTTT.

In its sample, this clonotype was seen many times. This sequence joins TRBV6-1 and TRBJ1-1; 7 nucleotides match TRBD1. The CDR3 extends over 16 amino acids. In germline, CDR1 is MNHNS, CDR2 SASEGT. After removal of 7 bases from V and 1 base from J, the junction contained 12 bases not matched to a gene. CDR3 bases: TGTGCCAGCACCCCTGAGATGGGGACAGCGAACACTGAAGCTTTCTTT. It codes for CASTPEMGTANTEAFF.

This clonotype was recorded many times. The rearrangement links TRBV12-3 or TRBV12-4 to TRBJ2-5; possible D gene TRBD1, 5 bases. V lost 9 bases and J 4 bases, leaving 18 bases between the germline ends. The CDR3 is 14 residues long. The CDR3 DNA sequence: TGTGCCAGTAAAGGGCGTAGGGGTGGAGAGACCCAGTACTTC. This sequence encodes CASKGRRGGETQYF.

This clonotype was detected only a few times. V gene TRBV5-1 combines with J gene TRBJ2-1, with TRBD1 matching 8 bases. The CDR3 contains 16 residues. V lost 3 bases to trimming and J lost 7 bases; unmatched junction nucleotides: 12. CDR1 is SGHRS, CDR2 YFSETQ, per germline. CDR3 amino acids: CASSWIGQGVGNEQFF. CDR3 in DNA: TGCGCCAGCAGCTGGATTGGACAGGGAGTTGGAAATGAGCAGTTCTTC.

There are many counts of this clonotype. The rearrangement links TRBV7-9 to TRBJ2-7, with D possibly being TRBD2 (6 bases). CDR3 size: 15 residues. Trimming took off 4 bases at V and 5 bases at J, with 18 bases between the two ends. Germline values: CDR1 SEHNR, CDR2 FQNEAQ (reference sequence). The CDR3 sequence is CASSSPGKGTHEQYF. CDR3 in DNA: TGTGCCAGCAGCTCACCGGGGAAAGGGACTCACGAGCAGTACTTC.

On this clonotype: Sequence at one end of the junction differs from germline and may be a read error. The J gene is TRBJ2-1, the V gene TRBV15; 11 bases fit TRBD2. CDR3 length equals 16 residues. Germline CDR1 reads LNHNV; CDR2 reads YYDKDF (reference sequence). CDR3 coding DNA: TGTGCCACCAGCGAATGGGGACTAGCGGACCATAGTGAGCGGTTCTTC. It encodes CATSEWGLADHSERFF.

The chain carries TRBV4-1 and TRBJ2-3, with TRBD2 matching 9 bases. From germline, CDR1 is MGHRA and CDR2 YSYEKL. This CDR3 is 14 amino acids long. V shed 6 bases and J 2 bases; nucleotides not matched to a gene: 3. In nucleotides, the CDR3 is TGCGCCAGCAGGAGACTAGCGGTCACAGATACGCAGTATTTT. Its protein is CASRRLAVTDTQYF.